The present T cell receptor (beta chain) was sequenced within a study of cytomegalovirus exposure and HLA in healthy donors. CDR1 SGHTA and CDR2 FQGNSA come from the germline V gene. The CDR3 is 15 amino acids. V was pared by 1 base and J by 4 bases, with 5 bases of the junction left unmatched. Findings and limits, study-wide: A later analysis reportedly found that, within productive TCRs, an Asian-associated ancestry cluster had fewer N-insertions than the mean observed across the roughly 730 donors.

Use of 60 Vbeta and 13 Jbeta primers characterized the PCR. Generated by immunoSEQ multiplex PCR, the TCRdb table keeps only in-frame clones and is missing some. The table lists around 140,000 clones, over 65% of them singletons. Concerning this clone: Its antigen is not known.

This clonotype originated in a male donor in good health and CMV-seronegative. Sequencing was performed on PBMCs. The rearrangement uses TRBV7-2 and TRBJ2-5; 8 bases are shared with TRBD2. The CDR3 sequence: CASSLVGGVGETQYF. The CDR3 DNA sequence: TGTGCCAGCAGCTTAGTCGGGGGGGTGGGAGAGACCCAGTACTTC.